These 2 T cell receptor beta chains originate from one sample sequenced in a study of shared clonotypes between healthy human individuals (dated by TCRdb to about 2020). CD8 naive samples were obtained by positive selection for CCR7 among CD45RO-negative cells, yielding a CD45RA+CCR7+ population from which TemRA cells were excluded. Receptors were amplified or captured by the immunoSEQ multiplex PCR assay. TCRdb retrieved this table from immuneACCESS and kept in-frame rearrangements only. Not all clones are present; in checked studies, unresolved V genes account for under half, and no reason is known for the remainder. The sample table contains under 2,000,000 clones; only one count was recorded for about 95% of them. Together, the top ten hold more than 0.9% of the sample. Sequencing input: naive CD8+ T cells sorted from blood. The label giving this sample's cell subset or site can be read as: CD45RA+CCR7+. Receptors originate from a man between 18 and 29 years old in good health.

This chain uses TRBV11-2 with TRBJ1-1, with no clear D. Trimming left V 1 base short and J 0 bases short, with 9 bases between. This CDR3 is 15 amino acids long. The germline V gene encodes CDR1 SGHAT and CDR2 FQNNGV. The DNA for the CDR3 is TGTGCCAGCAGCTTAGTTTTGGATCTGAACACTGAAGCTTTCTTT. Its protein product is CASSLVLDLNTEAFF.

CDR3 sequence (DNA): TGTGCCAGCAGTGAAGCGCCAGGGTTAGTGGGCTACACCTTC. Encoded protein: CASSEAPGLVGYTF. The genes are TRBV6-1 and TRBJ1-2; D might be TRBD1 (5 bases). CDR3 size: 14 residues. The germline V and J ends were trimmed by 0 bases and 8 bases, with 13 bases remaining between them. Germline-derived CDR1 and CDR2 are MNHNS and SASEGT.